The 7 T cell receptor beta chains reported below all come from one sample, sequenced in a study of blood T cell repertoires in COVID-19. Generated by immunoSEQ multiplex PCR, the TCRdb table keeps only in-frame clones and is missing some. The table shows tens of thousands of clones, with about nine tenths occurring only once. Sequences were obtained from peripheral blood. The receptors shown here come from a young man with acute or convalescent COVID-19.

Note on this clone: Other nucleotide sequences in the sample specify the same CDR3. This chain uses TRBV9 with TRBJ2-7; TRBD1 agrees at 11 bases. The CDR3 extends over 15 amino acids. Per germline, CDR1 SGDLS and CDR2 YYNGEE. The V and J ends lost 4 bases and 3 bases, in that order; junction bases with no gene match: 6. As DNA, the CDR3 is TGTGCCAGCAGCCCCCGGACAGGGGGCGACTACGAGCAGTACTTC. It yields the protein CASSPRTGGDYEQYF. The full variable domain, completed using reference TRBV9 and TRBJ2-7, is DSGVTQTPKHLITATGQRVTLRCSPRSGDLSVYWYQQSLDQGLQFLIQYYNGEERAKGNILERFSAQQFPDLHSELNLSSLELGDSALYFCASSPRTGGDYEQYFGPGTRLTVT.

This sequence joins TRBV5-1 and TRBJ1-1; 12 bases match TRBD1. This CDR3 comprises 18 residues. V was pared by 0 bases and J by 6 bases, with 12 bases of the junction left unmatched. Germline V gene data show CDR1 as SGHRS and CDR2 as YFSETQ. DNA for the CDR3: TGCGCCAGCAGCTTGGCCGGGACAGGGGGCGCAGTTATCCCTGAAGCTTTCTTT. Its translation: CASSLAGTGGAVIPEAFF.

The chain recombines TRBV3-1 (or the pseudogene TRBV3-2) with TRBJ2-5; 11 bases fit TRBD2. Germline V lookup: CDR1 LGHDT, CDR2 YNNKEL (reference sequence). This CDR3 has 17 residues. J gave up 3 bases and V 0 bases, and 6 bases lay outside the gene matches. CDR3 residues: CASSQDMTSGNKETQYF. As DNA, the CDR3 is TGTGCCAGCAGCCAAGATATGACTAGCGGGAATAAAGAGACCCAGTACTTC.

The chain uses TRBV19 and TRBJ1-2; TRBD1 might be the D (5 bases). The V and J ends lost 6 bases and 1 base respectively, with 9 bases between them. Germline V lookup: CDR1 LNHDA, CDR2 SQIVND (reference sequence). The CDR3 spans 13 residues. The CDR3 here is CASSPDINYGYTF. CDR3 in DNA: TGTGCCAGTAGCCCGGACATTAACTATGGCTACACCTTC.

V usage is TRBV5-1 and J usage is TRBJ2-5; TRBD2 agrees at 7 bases. V lost 4 bases, J lost 4 bases, and 13 bases stayed unmatched. This CDR3 comprises 16 residues. Germline V lookup: CDR1 SGHRS, CDR2 YFSETQ. Here the CDR3 DNA reads TGCGCCAGCAGCCCTATAAGCGGGGAGGAACGAGAGACCCAGTACTTC. Translating it yields CASSPISGEERETQYF. Based on the CDR3 plus reference TRBV5-1 and TRBJ2-5, the full variable domain is KAGVTQTPRYLIKTRGQQVTLSCSPISGHRSVSWYQQTPGQGLQFLFEYFSETQRNKGNFPGRFSGRQFSNSRSEMNVSTLELGDSALYLCASSPISGEERETQYFGPGTRLLVL.

Only a few counts were recorded for this clone. The V and J genes are TRBV3-1 (or the pseudogene TRBV3-2) and TRBJ1-5; TRBD1 is a possible D gene (5 bases). Trimming stripped 0 bases from V and 4 bases from J, with 10 bases between. The CDR3 loop spans 15 amino acids. Germline assignment: CDR1 LGHDT and CDR2 YNNKEL (reference sequence). CDR3 region: CASSQDWGGNQPQHF. CDR3 nucleotides: TGTGCCAGCAGCCAAGATTGGGGGGGTAATCAGCCCCAGCATTTT.

This clone was counted once. The rearrangement joins TRBV7-9 to TRBJ1-1; 7 positions agree with TRBD1. The CDR3 is 14 residues long. The ends lost 5 bases at V and 4 bases at J; junction bases unmatched: 7. Germline V lookup: CDR1 SEHNR, CDR2 FQNEAQ (reference sequence). The CDR3, as DNA: TGTGCCAGCAGCCCCCAGCAGGGGGGCACTGAAGCTTTCTTT. Translated: CASSPQQGGTEAFF. The variable domain in full, completed from reference TRBV7-9 and TRBJ1-1, reads DTGVSQNPRHKITKRGQNVTFRCDPISEHNRLYWYRQTLGQGPEFLTYFQNEAQLEKSRLLSDRFSAERPKGSFSTLEIQRTEQGDSAMYLCASSPQQGGTEAFFGQGTRLTVV.